This T cell receptor beta chain was profiled in a study of blood T cell repertoires in COVID-19. The wider study: COVID-19 samples, acute and convalescent, were from the United States, Italy and Spain.

The method was immunoSEQ multiplex PCR; TCRdb's version includes in-frame clones alone and lacks a portion of them. The sample has roughly 50,000 clones, around nine tenths seen once. Per germline, CDR1 SEHNR and CDR2 FQNEAQ (reference sequence). V was cut by 6 bases and J by 0 bases, with 12 bases left in between. CDR3 size: 15 residues. Sequencing used peripheral blood. J is TRBJ1-3 and V is TRBV7-9, with a tentative D call TRBD1 (5 bases). The TCR was taken from a man in his 70s with acute or convalescent COVID-19. CDR3 nucleotides: TGTGCCAGCAGTGATGGACAAATCTCTGGAAACACCATATATTTT. Translation: CASSDGQISGNTIYF.